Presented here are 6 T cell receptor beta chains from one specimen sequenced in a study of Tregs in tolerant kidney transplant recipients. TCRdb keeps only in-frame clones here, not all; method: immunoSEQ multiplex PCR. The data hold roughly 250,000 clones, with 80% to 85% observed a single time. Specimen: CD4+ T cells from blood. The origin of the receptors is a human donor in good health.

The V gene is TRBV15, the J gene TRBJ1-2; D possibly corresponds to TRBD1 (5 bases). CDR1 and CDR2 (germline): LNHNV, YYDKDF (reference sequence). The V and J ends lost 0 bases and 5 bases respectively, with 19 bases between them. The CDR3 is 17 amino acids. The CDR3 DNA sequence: TGTGCCACCAGCAGAGAGGGTTTCACAGGAAAACTTTATGGCTACACCTTC. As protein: CATSREGFTGKLYGYTF.

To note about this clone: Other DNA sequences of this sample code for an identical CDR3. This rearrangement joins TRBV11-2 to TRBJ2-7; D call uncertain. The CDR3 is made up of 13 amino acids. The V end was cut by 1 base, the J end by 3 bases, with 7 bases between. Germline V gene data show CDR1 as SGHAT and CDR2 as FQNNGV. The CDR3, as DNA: TGTGCCAGCAGCTTAGGTGCGAGCTACGAGCAGTACTTC. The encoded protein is CASSLGASYEQYF. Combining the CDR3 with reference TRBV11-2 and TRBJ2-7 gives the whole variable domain EAGVAQSPRYKIIEKRQSVAFWCNPISGHATLYWYQQILGQGPKLLIQFQNNGVVDDSQLPKDRFSAERLKGVDSTLKIQPAKLEDSAVYLCASSLGASYEQYFGPGTRLTVT.

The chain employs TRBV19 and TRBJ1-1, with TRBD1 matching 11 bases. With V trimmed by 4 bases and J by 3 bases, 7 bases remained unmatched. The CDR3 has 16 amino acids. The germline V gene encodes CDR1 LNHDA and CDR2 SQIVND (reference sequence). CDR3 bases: TGTGCCAGTAGTACATCCGGACAGGGGGCTCACACTGAAGCTTTCTTT. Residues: CASSTSGQGAHTEAFF.

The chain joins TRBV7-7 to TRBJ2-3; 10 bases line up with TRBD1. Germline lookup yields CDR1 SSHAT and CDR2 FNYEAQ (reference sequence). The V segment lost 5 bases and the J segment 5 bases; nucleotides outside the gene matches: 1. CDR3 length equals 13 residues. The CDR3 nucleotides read TGTGCCAGCAGCCGGGACAGGGGAGATACGCAGTATTTT. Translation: CASSRDRGDTQYF. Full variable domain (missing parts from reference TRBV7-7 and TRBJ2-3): GAGVSQSPRYKVTKRGQDVTLRCDPISSHATLYWYQQALGQGPEFLTYFNYEAQPDKSGLPSDRFSAERPEGSISTLTIQRTEQRDSAMYRCASSRDRGDTQYFGPGTRLTVL.

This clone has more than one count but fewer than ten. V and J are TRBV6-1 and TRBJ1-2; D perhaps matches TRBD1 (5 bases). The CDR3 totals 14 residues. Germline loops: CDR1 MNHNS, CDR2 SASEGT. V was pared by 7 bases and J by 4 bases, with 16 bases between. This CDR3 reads CASTPGQGFYGYTF. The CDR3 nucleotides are TGTGCCAGCACCCCGGGGCAGGGTTTCTATGGCTACACCTTC.

CDR3 sequence reads: CASSYRALSEKLFF. CDR3 bases: TGTGCCAGTAGTTACAGGGCGTTGAGTGAAAAACTGTTTTTT. The chain links TRBV19 to TRBJ1-4; D might be TRBD1 (6 bases). The germline V gene has CDR1 LNHDA and CDR2 SQIVND (reference sequence). Trimming shortened V by 5 bases and J by 7 bases, and 14 bases separated the two germline ends. The length of the CDR3 is 14 residues.